In this sample, the clone carrying this T cell receptor (beta chain) turned up a few times. The antigen is undetermined. Study conclusions and caveats: Tumor memory CD4+ T cell TCR gene usage clustered with blood and lymph node memory CD4+ cells and lymph node naive CD4+ cells.

After constant-region reverse-primer amplification, full-length variable regions underwent semi-nested PCR with Nested Universal Primer A. TCRdb re-called the 5' RACE reads through MiXCR, storing one row per CDR3 protein. The sample consists of tens of thousands of distinct CDR3 sequences, 25% to 35% of them appearing once. The ends were cut back, 4 bases at V and 0 bases at J, with 15 bases in the middle. The V gene's germline CDR1 is SGHTA and CDR2 FQGNSA. The CDR3 has 16 amino acids. This receptor was identified in a female donor with breast cancer. Sequenced: naive CD4+ T cells sorted from blood. The subset here: naive CD4+ T cells, CD4+CD45RA+CD25-. The rearrangement uses TRBV7-2 and TRBJ1-2; D gene ambiguous. CDR3 residues: CASSSRITLANYGYTF. For the CDR3, the DNA is TGTGCCAGCAGCTCCCGTATAACGCTAGCTAACTATGGCTACACCTTC. The full variable domain, with the rest looked up from reference TRBV7-2 and TRBJ1-2, is GAGVSQSPSNKVTEKGKDVELRCDPISGHTALYWYRQSLGQGLEFLIYFQGNSAPDKSGLPSDRFSAERTGGSVSTLTIQRTQQEDSAVYLCASSSRITLANYGYTFGSGTRLTVV.